One and the same sample provided the 18 T cell receptor beta chains below, sequenced in a study of T cell responses to AZD1222 COVID-19 vaccine. The method was immunoSEQ multiplex PCR; TCRdb's version includes in-frame clones alone and lacks a portion of them. The sample records 150,000 to 180,000 clones, around nine tenths being singletons. The source material was peripheral blood, sampled on day 0 of AZD1222 vaccination. The receptors stem from an adult in good health.

This clone has a handful of counts. The rearrangement joins TRBV18 to TRBJ1-6; maybe TRBD1 (5 bases). The CDR3 consists of 15 residues. With 1 base removed from V and 3 bases from J, the gap between germline ends came to 7 bases. Germline values: CDR1 KGHSH, CDR2 LQKENI. CDR3 nucleotides: TGTGCCAGCTCACCACGGGGGGTCTATAATTCACCCCTCCACTTT. Residues: CASSPRGVYNSPLHF.

The chain recombines TRBV29-1 with TRBJ2-1; 11 bases fit TRBD2. The CDR3 is 16 amino acids. CDR1 is SQVTM and CDR2 is ANQGSEA in the germline V gene. V lost 7 bases to trimming and J lost 7 bases; unmatched junction nucleotides: 15. CDR3 sequence reads: CSAPRLAGRTGNEQFF. The CDR3 DNA reads as TGCAGCGCACCTAGACTAGCGGGACGAACTGGGAATGAGCAGTTCTTC.

V gene TRBV7-9 combines with J gene TRBJ2-6; 7 bases map to TRBD1. Trimming removed 4 bases from V and 2 bases from J; junction bases left unmatched: 8. CDR3 size: 17 residues. The germline V gene encodes CDR1 SEHNR and CDR2 FQNEAQ (reference sequence). CDR3 residues: CASSSVTGAAGANVLTF. DNA of the CDR3: TGTGCCAGCAGCTCCGTAACAGGGGCAGCTGGGGCCAACGTCCTGACTTTC.

The chain couples TRBV5-5 to TRBJ1-2, with TRBD1 matching over 8 bases. V shed 0 bases and J 11 bases; nucleotides not matched to a gene: 3. CDR3 length: 12 residues. Germline V gene sequence: CDR1 SGHKS, CDR2 YYEKEE (reference sequence). CDR3 nucleotide sequence: TGTGCCAGCAGCTTGGTGGACAGGGCTTACACCTTC. This encodes CASSLVDRAYTF.

The chain uses TRBV27 and TRBJ1-4; D might be TRBD1 (5 bases). The CDR3 spans 13 residues. Between the trimmed V and J ends, which lost 3 bases and 11 bases, there was a span of 13 bases. From germline, CDR1 is MNHEY and CDR2 SMNVEV (reference sequence). This CDR3 is CASSLSGTDKLFF. In DNA form, the CDR3 reads TGTGCCAGCAGTTTGTCCGGGACTGATAAACTGTTTTTT.

V and J are TRBV4-1 and TRBJ1-1, with D perhaps TRBD1 (5 bases). This CDR3 spans 15 amino acids. Germline lookup yields CDR1 MGHRA and CDR2 YSYEKL. V was clipped by 7 bases and J by 7 bases, with 22 bases between them. In DNA, the CDR3 is TGCGCCAGCACCCGAACCCAGGCGACAGCCCTTGAAGCTTTCTTT. Translated, it gives CASTRTQATALEAFF.

This sequence joins TRBV27 and TRBJ2-1; 8 bases are shared with TRBD1. Unmatched junction bases numbered 15, after V lost 6 bases and J lost 5 bases. CDR1 is MNHEY, CDR2 SMNVEV, per germline (reference sequence). The CDR3 is made up of 17 amino acids. The CDR3: CASSLGSGQAGHNEQFF. CDR3 DNA sequence: TGTGCCAGCAGCCTAGGGTCGGGACAGGCCGGGCACAATGAGCAGTTCTTC.

The sample holds one count of this clone. The gene calls are TRBV20-1 and TRBJ2-5, with D unclear. This CDR3 contains 15 residues. Trimming shortened V by 3 bases and J by 1 base, and 15 bases separated the two germline ends. Looked up from germline, CDR1 is DFQATT and CDR2 is SNEGSKA (reference sequence). The CDR3 DNA reads TGCAGTGCTAGTTCATGGCAGAGAGTCCAAGAGACCCAGTACTTC. Its protein is CSASSWQRVQETQYF.

The chain joins TRBV11-3 to TRBJ2-1; TRBD2 matches 7 bases. The CDR3 runs to 17 residues. Germline V gene sequence: CDR1 SGHNT, CDR2 YENEEA. Losses at the gene ends were 1 base for V and 8 bases for J; bases not matched to a gene: 14. CDR3 nucleotide sequence: TGTGCCAGCAGCTTAGTCGGGAGCGGGACGGAGTTGGATGAGCAGTTCTTC. This codes for CASSLVGSGTELDEQFF. Full variable domain (remainder filled in from reference TRBV11-3 and TRBJ2-1): EAGVVQSPRYKIIEKKQPVAFWCNPISGHNTLYWYLQNLGQGPELLIRYENEEAVDDSQLPKDRFSAERLKGVDSTLKIQPAELGDSAVYLCASSLVGSGTELDEQFFGPGTRLTVL.

The rearrangement uses TRBV9 and TRBJ1-1; D unclear. The V end was cut by 1 base, the J end by 3 bases, with 13 bases between. Germline V gene data show CDR1 as SGDLS and CDR2 as YYNGEE. The CDR3 has 15 residues. The CDR3 loop reads CASSVILRWDTEAFF. The CDR3 DNA follows: TGTGCCAGCAGCGTAATACTTCGGTGGGACACTGAAGCTTTCTTT.

Here the CDR3 reads CASRELGEIYGYTF. The CDR3 region has the DNA TGTGCCAGTAGGGAGCTAGGGGAGATATACGGCTACACCTTC. The chain is built from TRBV19 and TRBJ1-2; a weak D match, TRBD1 (5 bases). The V end was cut by 6 bases, the J end by 8 bases, with 19 bases between. Germline values: CDR1 LNHDA, CDR2 SQIVND (reference sequence). The CDR3 is 14 amino acids.

This clone has only one observation. This chain uses TRBV5-5 with TRBJ1-4; maybe TRBD1 (6 bases). V was shortened by 4 bases and J by 5 bases, with 15 bases between the two germline ends. The CDR3 loop spans 15 amino acids. Germline V gene data show CDR1 as SGHKS and CDR2 as YYEKEE (reference sequence). The DNA of the CDR3 is TGTGCCAGCAGCGGGGGCGGGACACAGAATGAAAAACTGTTTTTT. It yields the protein CASSGGGTQNEKLFF.

CDR3 protein: CASSENSAYTEAFF. DNA for the CDR3: TGTGCCAGCAGTGAAAACAGCGCTTACACTGAAGCTTTCTTT. The chain links TRBV2 to TRBJ1-1; D ambiguous. In germline, CDR1 is SNHLY, CDR2 FYNNEI. CDR3 length equals 14 residues. Between the trimmed V and J ends, which lost 2 bases and 3 bases, there was a span of 10 bases.

This clone was seen a single time. This sequence joins TRBV10-1 and TRBJ1-1; D may be TRBD1 (5 bases). Germline assignment: CDR1 WNHNN and CDR2 SYGVQD (reference sequence). Trimming cost V 6 bases and J 1 base, with 18 bases left between them. This CDR3 region has 16 residues. The CDR3 nucleotides read TGCGCCAGCAGCGAGGGATCGGGGGGAAAGAACACTGAAGCTTTCTTT. The encoded protein is CASSEGSGGKNTEAFF.

This sequence joins TRBV7-2 and TRBJ1-5; D not resolved. The CDR3 is 15 amino acids. Germline lookup yields CDR1 SGHTA and CDR2 FQGNSA. V gave up 5 bases and J gave up 6 bases, with 17 bases separating them. CDR3 sequence reads: CASSPVNGIGQPQHF. CDR3 sequence (DNA): TGTGCCAGCAGCCCTGTTAACGGGATCGGTCAGCCCCAGCATTTT.

The J gene is TRBJ1-6, the V gene TRBV9; D not resolved. The length of the CDR3 is 17 residues. Trimming took off 0 bases at V and 3 bases at J, with 13 bases between the two ends. Germline CDR1 and CDR2: SGDLS and YYNGEE. CDR3 in DNA: TGTGCCAGCAGCGTAGAGGCCAGGTCAAACTATAATTCACCCCTCCACTTT. It is translated as CASSVEARSNYNSPLHF.

The chain employs TRBV12-3 or TRBV12-4 and TRBJ1-2; D is unclear. V gave up 3 bases and J gave up 5 bases, with 10 bases separating them. This CDR3 comprises 13 residues. The CDR3 nucleotides are TGTGCCAGCAGTTTGATCAGGCTATATGGCTACACCTTC. Encoded protein: CASSLIRLYGYTF.

This clone occurred once. The rearrangement uses TRBV14 and TRBJ1-1; 7 bases fit TRBD1. V trimming: 4 bases; J trimming: 0 bases; junction bases outside the gene matches: 8. This CDR3 region has 16 residues. Per the germline V gene, CDR1 is SGHDN and CDR2 is FVKESK. The CDR3 DNA reads as TGTGCCAGCAGCCCCCGGGACAGACTCTTGAACACTGAAGCTTTCTTT. This codes for CASSPRDRLLNTEAFF.